A selection of T cell receptor beta chains follows, all from one sample in a study of T cells in Graves' hyperthyroidism and ophthalmopathy. TCRdb used MiXCR to reprocess the multiplex PCR reads, holding one entry per CDR3 protein. The sample includes a few hundred thousand distinct CDR3 sequences, less than 25% of them seen just once. Source material: blood. The receptor set was obtained from a woman between 65 and 79 years old with Graves' ophthalmopathy. Both conserved end residues are part of each CDR3. D genes are given only for firm matches. Rows give clone size only sometimes, using once, few, many, or a class for an expanded clone.

>NA|TRBJ1-5|NA|TRBV5-6
CASSLQGLGNQPQHF
TGTGCCAGCAGCTTGCAGGGTTTGGGCAATCAGCCCCAGCATTTT
>NA|TRBJ2-3|TRBD2|TRBV6-1
CASSWGLAGVADTQYF
TGTGCCAGCAGTTGGGGACTAGCGGGAGTGGCAGATACGCAGTATTTT
>NA|TRBJ2-3|NA|TRBV6-1
CASSEMGLSTSTDTQYF
TGTGCCAGCAGTGAAATGGGCCTTAGCACTAGCACAGATACGCAGTATTTT
>few|TRBJ1-6|NA|TRBV6-1
CASRPSEGYNSPLHF
TGTGCCAGCAGACCTTCGGAGGGCTATAATTCACCCCTCCACTTT
>many|TRBJ1-1|TRBD1|TRBV7-2
CASTLGGQGYTEAFF
TGTGCCAGCACTCTCGGGGGACAGGGATACACTGAAGCTTTCTTT
>many|TRBJ1-1|NA|TRBV12-3/TRBV12-4
CASSFGRARDTEAFF
TGTGCCAGCAGTTTCGGGAGGGCTCGGGACACTGAAGCTTTCTTT
>NA|TRBJ2-2|TRBD1|TRBV19
CASSPGTGRYTGELFF
TGTGCCAGTAGTCCAGGGACAGGGCGGTACACCGGGGAGCTGTTTTTT
>many|TRBJ1-2|TRBD1|TRBV12-3/TRBV12-4
CASRRSDRVIGYTF
TGTGCCAGCAGACGATCGGACAGGGTGATTGGCTACACCTTC
>NA|TRBJ2-1|NA|TRBV5-4
CASSWGGAVPYNEQFF
TGTGCCAGCAGCTGGGGGGGCGCGGTTCCCTACAATGAGCAGTTCTTC
>NA|TRBJ2-2|NA|TRBV5-4
CASSGGQFTGELFF
TGTGCCAGCAGCGGGGGACAATTCACCGGGGAGCTGTTTTTT
>NA|TRBJ2-1|TRBD2|TRBV13
CASSPPSGLAGVNEQFF
TGTGCCAGCAGCCCGCCCTCGGGACTAGCGGGAGTGAATGAGCAGTTCTTC
>NA|TRBJ2-7|NA|TRBV20-1
CSTGTLSYEQYF
TGCAGTACCGGGACGCTCTCCTACGAGCAGTACTTC
>many|TRBJ1-1|NA|TRBV12-3/TRBV12-4
CASSNDPTGGGTEAFF
TGTGCCAGCAGCAACGATCCGACAGGAGGAGGCACTGAAGCTTTCTTT
>NA|TRBJ2-7|NA|TRBV11-3
CASSYPDSAGYEQYF
TGTGCCAGCAGCTACCCCGACTCGGCAGGCTACGAGCAGTACTTC
>few|TRBJ2-1|TRBD2|TRBV30
CAWEIAGEEQFF
TGTGCCTGGGAAATAGCGGGAGAAGAACAGTTCTTC
>NA|TRBJ2-3|NA|TRBV18
CASSPQAIRADTQYF
TGTGCCAGCTCACCGCAGGCTATTAGGGCAGATACGCAGTATTTT
>few|TRBJ2-3|NA|TRBV20-1
CSAPSRGRDTQYF
TGCAGTGCACCTTCACGGGGGCGAGATACGCAGTATTTT
>NA|TRBJ1-5|NA|TRBV3-1
CASSQGWGPQHF
TGTGCCAGCAGCCAGGGGTGGGGGCCCCAGCATTTT
>few|TRBJ2-2|TRBD1|TRBV7-2
CASSSGQGYTGELFF
TGTGCCAGCAGCTCGGGACAGGGTTACACCGGGGAGCTGTTTTTT
>NA|TRBJ1-5|TRBD1|TRBV10-3
CAISPTGGMGQPQHF
TGTGCCATCAGTCCGACAGGGGGCATGGGTCAGCCCCAGCATTTT
>many|TRBJ2-1|NA|TRBV7-3
CASSLFGGNEQFF
TGTGCCAGCAGCTTATTCGGGGGCAATGAGCAGTTCTTC
>NA|TRBJ2-1|TRBD1|TRBV10-3
CAIKEGQGINEQFF
TGTGCCATCAAGGAAGGACAGGGAATAAATGAGCAGTTCTTC
>NA|TRBJ2-2|NA|TRBV28
CASSLVSGAGTGELFF
TGTGCCAGCAGTTTAGTCTCGGGGGCGGGAACCGGGGAGCTGTTTTTT
>many|TRBJ2-1|TRBD1|TRBV6-2/TRBV6-3
CASSPVGTAYNEQFF
TGTGCCAGCAGCCCCGTAGGGACAGCGTACAATGAGCAGTTCTTC
>few|TRBJ2-1|NA|TRBV3-1
CASSHRGGYNEQFF
TGTGCCAGCAGCCATCGAGGGGGCTACAATGAGCAGTTCTTC
>many|TRBJ2-3|TRBD1|TRBV28
CASSFGQGFRDTQYF
TGTGCCAGCAGTTTTGGACAGGGGTTCAGGGATACGCAGTATTTT
>few|TRBJ2-2|NA|TRBV24-1
CATSEPDRNTGELFF
TGTGCCACCAGTGAGCCCGACAGAAACACCGGGGAGCTGTTTTTT
>NA|TRBJ2-7|NA|TRBV3-1
CASSQLSGGDPYEQYF
TGTGCCAGCAGCCAACTGAGCGGAGGAGACCCCTACGAGCAGTACTTC
>few|TRBJ2-3|TRBD2|TRBV20-1
CSARGASGRVDTQYF
TGCAGTGCTAGAGGGGCTAGCGGGAGGGTAGATACGCAGTATTTT
>many|TRBJ2-7|TRBD1|TRBV27
CASSPSSGDRGISEQYF
TGTGCCAGCAGTCCCAGTTCGGGGGACAGGGGAATTTCCGAGCAGTACTTC
>many|TRBJ2-3|TRBD2|TRBV20-1
CSAAWTSGRSDTQYF
TGCAGTGCAGCCTGGACTAGCGGGAGGTCAGATACGCAGTATTTT
>many|TRBJ1-2|NA|TRBV6-6
CASSYQQANYGYTF
TGTGCCAGCAGTTACCAACAGGCTAACTATGGCTACACCTTC
>NA|TRBJ2-5|NA|TRBV28
CASSQRTLPQETQYF
TGTGCCAGCAGCCAAAGGACACTGCCCCAAGAGACCCAGTACTTC
>few|TRBJ2-5|NA|TRBV5-5
CASSLGTIRETQYF
TGTGCCAGCAGCTTGGGGACCATACGGGAGACCCAGTACTTC
>NA|TRBJ2-3|NA|TRBV24-1
CATSDYTDTQYF
TGTGCCACCAGTGATTACACAGATACGCAGTATTTT
>NA|TRBJ2-2|NA|TRBV10-3
CAIKADGTGELFF
TGTGCCATCAAGGCAGATGGAACCGGGGAGCTGTTTTTT
>NA|TRBJ2-1|TRBD2|TRBV29-1
CSVRGTSGNNEQFF
TGCAGCGTCCGGGGGACTAGCGGCAACAATGAGCAGTTCTTC
>NA|TRBJ1-2|TRBD1|TRBV29-1
CSVVWDRKYGYTF
TGCAGCGTTGTTTGGGACAGAAAGTATGGCTACACCTTC